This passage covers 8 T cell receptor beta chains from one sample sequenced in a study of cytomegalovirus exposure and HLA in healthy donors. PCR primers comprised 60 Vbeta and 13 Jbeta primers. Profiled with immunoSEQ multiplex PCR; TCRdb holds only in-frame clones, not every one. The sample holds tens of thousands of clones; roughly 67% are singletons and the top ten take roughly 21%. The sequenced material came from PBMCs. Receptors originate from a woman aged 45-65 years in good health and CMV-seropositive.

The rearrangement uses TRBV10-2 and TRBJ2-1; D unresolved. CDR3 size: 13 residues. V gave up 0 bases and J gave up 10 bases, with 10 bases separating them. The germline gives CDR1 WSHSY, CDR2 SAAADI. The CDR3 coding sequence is TGCGCCAGCAGTGAGTCGATATGGGCGGAGCAGTTCTTC. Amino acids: CASSESIWAEQFF.

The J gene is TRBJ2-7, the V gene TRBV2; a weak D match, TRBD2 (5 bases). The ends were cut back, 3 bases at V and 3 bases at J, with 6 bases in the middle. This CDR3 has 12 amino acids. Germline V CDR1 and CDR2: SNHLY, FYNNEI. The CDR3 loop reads CASSDRDYEQYF. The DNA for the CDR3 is TGTGCCAGCAGTGACCGGGACTACGAGCAGTACTTC.

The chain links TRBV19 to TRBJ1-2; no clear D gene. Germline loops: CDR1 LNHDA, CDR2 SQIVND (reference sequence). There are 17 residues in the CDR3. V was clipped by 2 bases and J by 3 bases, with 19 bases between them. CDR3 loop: CASSIKASGSTHYGYTF. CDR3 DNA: TGTGCCAGTAGTATAAAGGCATCGGGGAGTACCCACTATGGCTACACCTTC.

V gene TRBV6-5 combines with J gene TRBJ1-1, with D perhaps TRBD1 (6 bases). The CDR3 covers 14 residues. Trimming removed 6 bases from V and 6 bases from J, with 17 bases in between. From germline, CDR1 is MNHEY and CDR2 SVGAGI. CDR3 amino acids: CASRATGSLAEAFF. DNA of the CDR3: TGTGCCAGCAGGGCAACAGGGTCGCTCGCTGAAGCTTTCTTT.

The CDR3 sequence is CASSDLASNSPLHF. The CDR3 DNA sequence: TGTGCCAGCAGTGACTTAGCCAGTAATTCACCCCTCCACTTT. The rearrangement uses TRBV9 and TRBJ1-6; unclear D gene. The germline V gene encodes CDR1 SGDLS and CDR2 YYNGEE. The CDR3 loop spans 14 amino acids. The V gene lost 5 bases and the J gene lost 6 bases, with 12 bases spanning the gap.

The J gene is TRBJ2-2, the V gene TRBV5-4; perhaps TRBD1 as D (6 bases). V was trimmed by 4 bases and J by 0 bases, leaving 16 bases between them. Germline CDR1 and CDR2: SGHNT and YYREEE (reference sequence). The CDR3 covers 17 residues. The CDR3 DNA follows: TGTGCCAGCAGCGCTGTTGGGACAAGCGCGAACACCGGGGAGCTGTTTTTT. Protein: CASSAVGTSANTGELFF.

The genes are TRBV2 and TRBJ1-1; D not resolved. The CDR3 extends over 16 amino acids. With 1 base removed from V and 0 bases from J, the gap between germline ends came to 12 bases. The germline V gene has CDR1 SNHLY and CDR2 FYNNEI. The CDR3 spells CASSEDRDRMNTEAFF. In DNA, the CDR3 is TGTGCCAGCAGTGAAGACAGAGATAGAATGAACACTGAAGCTTTCTTT.

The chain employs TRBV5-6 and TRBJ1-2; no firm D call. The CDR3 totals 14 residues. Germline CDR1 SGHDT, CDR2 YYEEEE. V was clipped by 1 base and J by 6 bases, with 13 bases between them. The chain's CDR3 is CASSLSFGVHGYTF. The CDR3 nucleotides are TGTGCCAGCAGCTTGTCCTTCGGGGTCCATGGCTACACCTTC.